What follows describes a single T cell receptor beta chain. Its specificity is unknown. Nominally healthy donors were sampled, though unrecorded immune exposures were likely. These data originate in a study of cytomegalovirus exposure and HLA in healthy donors. Study in general: An early release of data contained 75 million to 100 million unique TCRs, which came from HLA-typed donors. General study findings and limits: V- and J-gene trimming in TCR beta was tied to a missense DCLRE1C variant by an analysis performed later.

There are 13 residues in the CDR3. CDR1 is GTSNPN and CDR2 is SVGIG in the germline V gene (reference sequence). V lost 2 bases and J lost 4, with 11 bases in between. Amplification used 60 Vbeta primers and 13 Jbeta primers. Generated by immunoSEQ multiplex PCR, the TCRdb table keeps only in-frame clones and is missing some. The sample holds approximately 140,000 clones; just under 85% are singletons and the top ten take about 3.9%. The rearrangement joins TRBV30 to TRBJ1-1; possibly TRBD1 for D (5 bases). This TCR was recovered from a man in his forties in good health and CMV-seropositive. The source material was PBMCs. CDR3 bases: TGTGCCTGGAGTATAGATAGGGGCACTGAAGCTTTCTTT. Protein: CAWSIDRGTEAFF.